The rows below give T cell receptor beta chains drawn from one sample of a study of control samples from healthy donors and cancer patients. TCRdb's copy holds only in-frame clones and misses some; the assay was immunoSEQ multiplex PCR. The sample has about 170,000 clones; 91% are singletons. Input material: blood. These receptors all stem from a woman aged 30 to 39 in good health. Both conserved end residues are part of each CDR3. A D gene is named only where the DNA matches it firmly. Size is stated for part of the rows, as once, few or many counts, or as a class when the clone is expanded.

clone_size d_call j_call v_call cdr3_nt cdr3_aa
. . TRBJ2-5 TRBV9 TGTGCCAGCAGCTTTTCCTTCCAAGAGACCCAGTACTTC CASSFSFQETQYF
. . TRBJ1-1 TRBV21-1 TGTGCCAGCAGCAAAGGGGCAGGGGTGAACACTGAAGCTTTCTTT CASSKGAGVNTEAFF
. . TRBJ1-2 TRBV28 TGTGCCAGCAGTTTAGGAGGGGACTATGGCTACACCTTC CASSLGGDYGYTF
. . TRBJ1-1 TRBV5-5 TGTGCCAGCAGCTTGGACAGCCTGAACACTGAAGCTTTCTTT CASSLDSLNTEAFF
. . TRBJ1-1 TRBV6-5 TGTGCCAGCAGTTACCAGGTGAACACTGAAGCTTTCTTT CASSYQVNTEAFF
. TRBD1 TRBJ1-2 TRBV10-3 TGTGCCATCAGTTCAGGGGGATATGGCTACACCTTC CAISSGGYGYTF
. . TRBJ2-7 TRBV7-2 TGTGCCAGCAGCTTACAGGGGAGCTCCTACGAGCAGTACTTC CASSLQGSSYEQYF
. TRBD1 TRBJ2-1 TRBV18 TGTGCCAGCTCACGGGACAGGGTAGGCAATGAGCAGTTCTTC CASSRDRVGNEQFF
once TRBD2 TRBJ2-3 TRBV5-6 TGTGCCAGCAGACGACTAGCGGGAGGGCCGGTTACGCAGTATTTT CASRRLAGGPVTQYF
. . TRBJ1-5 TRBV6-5 TGTGCCAGCAGCTCACATTATAGCAATCAGCCCCAGCATTTT CASSSHYSNQPQHF
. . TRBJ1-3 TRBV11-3 TGTGCCAGCAGCTTAGCCGGAAACACCATATATTTT CASSLAGNTIYF
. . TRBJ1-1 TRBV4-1 TGCGCCAGCAGCCAAGATCCCGGGGCAGATATGAACACTGAAGCTTTCTTT CASSQDPGADMNTEAFF
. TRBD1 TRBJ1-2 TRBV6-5 TGTGCCAGCAGTCGCCGGGACAGCCGGACCTATGGCTACACCTTC CASSRRDSRTYGYTF
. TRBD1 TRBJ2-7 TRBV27 TGTGCCAGCAGTTTATCGTCGGGGACAGGGGGATTCGAGCAGTACTTC CASSLSSGTGGFEQYF
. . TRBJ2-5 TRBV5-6 TGTGCCAGCAGCTTGGAGGGGCGTTTAGAGACCCAGTACTTC CASSLEGRLETQYF
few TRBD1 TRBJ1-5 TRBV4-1 TGCGCCAGCAGCCAAGATTGGGCAGGGGGCGGTCAGCCCCAGCATTTT CASSQDWAGGGQPQHF
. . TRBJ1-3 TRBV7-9 TGTGCCAGCAGCGAAGGGAGGGCCTCTGGAAACACCATATATTTT CASSEGRASGNTIYF
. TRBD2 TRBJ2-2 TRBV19 TGTGCCAGTAGTGAGCGGGAGGGCGCCGGGGAGCTGTTTTTT CASSEREGAGELFF
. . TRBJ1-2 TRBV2 TGTGCCAGCAGTGGGGTAAACTATGGCTACACCTTC CASSGVNYGYTF
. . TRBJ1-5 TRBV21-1 TGTGCCAGCAAACAGGGAGACTCGCCCCAGCATTTT CASKQGDSPQHF
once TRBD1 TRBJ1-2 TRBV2 TGTGCCAGCAGTCCCCGACAGGGAATTGGCTATGGCTACACCTTC CASSPRQGIGYGYTF
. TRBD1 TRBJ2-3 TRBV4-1 TGCGCCAGCAGCCAAGACCCAGGGGGTCGCGGCACAGATACGCAGTATTTT CASSQDPGGRGTDTQYF
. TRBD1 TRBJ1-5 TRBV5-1 TGCGCCAGCAGCGGGACAGGGGATAGGAATCAGCCCCAGCATTTT CASSGTGDRNQPQHF
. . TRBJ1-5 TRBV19 TGTGCCAGTAGTATAGGGTACGATTATAGCAATCAGCCCCAGCATTTT CASSIGYDYSNQPQHF
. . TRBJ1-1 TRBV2 TGTGCCAGCAGTCCTCAGGGCGGGGTCAGCACTGAAGCTTTCTTT CASSPQGGVSTEAFF
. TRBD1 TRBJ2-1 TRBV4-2 TGTGCCAGCAGCGACCGGGACAGGGGTTACAATGAGCAGTTCTTC CASSDRDRGYNEQFF
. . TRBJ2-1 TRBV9 TGTGCCAGCAGCGTAGGCTACAGCCCCAATGAGCAGTTCTTC CASSVGYSPNEQFF
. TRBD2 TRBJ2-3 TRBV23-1 TGCGCCAGCAGGACTAGCGGGGGAAGGAAAGATACGCAGTATTTT CASRTSGGRKDTQYF